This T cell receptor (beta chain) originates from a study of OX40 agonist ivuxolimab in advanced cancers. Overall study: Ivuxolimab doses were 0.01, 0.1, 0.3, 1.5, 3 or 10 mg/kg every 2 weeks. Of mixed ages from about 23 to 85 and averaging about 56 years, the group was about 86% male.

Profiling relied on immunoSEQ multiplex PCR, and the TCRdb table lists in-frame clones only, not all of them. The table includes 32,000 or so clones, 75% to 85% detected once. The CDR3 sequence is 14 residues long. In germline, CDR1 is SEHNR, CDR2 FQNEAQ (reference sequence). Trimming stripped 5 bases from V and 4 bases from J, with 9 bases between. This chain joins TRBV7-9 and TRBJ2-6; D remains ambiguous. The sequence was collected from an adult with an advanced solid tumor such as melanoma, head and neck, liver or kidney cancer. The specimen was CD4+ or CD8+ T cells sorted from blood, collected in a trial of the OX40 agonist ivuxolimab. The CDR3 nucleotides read TGTGCCAGCAGCCCCTGGCCCGGGGCCAACGTCCTGACTTTC. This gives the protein CASSPWPGANVLTF.